This T cell receptor (beta chain) was recorded in a study of T cells in Graves' hyperthyroidism and ophthalmopathy (dated by TCRdb to the late 2010s). In terms of the full investigation: Peripheral blood was sampled at the time of initial diagnosis, prior to any treatment. To identify TCR V-J signatures that set the groups apart, the researchers used a discovery cohort of more than 95 patients, made up of roughly 40 with Graves' ophthalmopathy and approximately 57 with stable Graves' hyperthyroidism. An independent validation cohort of under 20 hyperthyroidism patients and more than 15 patients who later progressed to ophthalmopathy tested prospective prediction of ophthalmopathy. The approximately 98 discovery patients were randomly divided into training and test sets at a 7:3 ratio. Thyroid tissue and blood T-cell repertoires from more than 5 Graves' hyperthyroidism patients were also compared in the study. After blood sampling, hyperthyroidism patients were treated with methimazole at a starting dose of 30 mg daily, and ophthalmopathy patients were treated with high-dose intravenous methylprednisolone. The paper reports TCR Vbeta CDR3 sequencing of approximately 140 peripheral blood samples: approximately 41 ophthalmopathy, over 70 hyperthyroidism and around 17 progressor patients. Findings and caveats that apply to the study as a whole: Most expanded thyroid clonotypes (frequency above 0.001) were also found in blood, which suggests that blood repertoires may mirror thyroid immune responses. In validation, the model predicted progression to ophthalmopathy with roughly 70% sensitivity and approximately 74% specificity, a median of 6.5 months before onset. Ophthalmopathy was separated from stable hyperthyroidism by a 13 V-J signature model, with around 90% sensitivity and 81% to 82% specificity obtained in cross-validation and 80%/75% obtained in testing. No statistical method was used to set the sample size in advance, and investigators knew the group allocation.

Reading the germline V gene gives CDR1 SGHRS and CDR2 YFSETQ. V gives up 4 bases and J gives up 3 bases, and the segment between their germline ends measures 13 bases. Measured from the cysteine to the phenylalanine, the CDR3 is 14 residues long. The retained sequence is limited to the CDR3, 42 bases, with the frame set at the first base. Graves' hyperthyroidism was defined as stable when no progression to ophthalmopathy occurred over 18 months of follow-up. The hyperthyroidism patients were between 18 and 65 years old and newly diagnosed, with a disease duration of less than 2 months. The study excluded patients with uncontrolled infections, other autoimmune diseases, pregnancy or lactation. Diagnoses were established on the basis of clinical symptoms, serum thyroxine and TRAb, thyroid ultrasound, and orbital computed tomography. PBMCs were separated from under 11 ml of fresh peripheral blood using Ficoll-Paque density gradient centrifugation. Trizol reagent was used to extract total RNA, and RNA quality was then checked on an Agilent 2100 Bioanalyzer.

This clonotype was observed many times. The antigen this receptor binds is unknown. Qualities for individual bases were not recorded, and no much larger clone is one base off. Amplification of TCR beta CDR3 regions was carried out from RNA transcripts. The TCR CDR3 was subjected to a first round of RT-PCR using the HTBI primer set and the Qiagen OneStep RT-PCR kit. Libraries were constructed in a second round of multiplex PCR, after which size selection and purification were performed. Libraries were sequenced paired-end with 100 bp reads on an Illumina HiSeq2000. The published analysis was carried out like this. SOAPnuke was used to process the raw data, removing reads that contained adapters or uncalled bases, had a mean Phred below 15, or lacked an exact match to the constant primer or identifier. COPE v1.2.5 was used to merge high-quality paired reads, and clonotypes were defined as unique nucleotide sequences. MiTCR v1.1 was used to align the clonotypes against IMGT TRBV, TRBD and TRBJ reference segments. The analysis was restricted to V-J combinations with a frequency above 0.0001, which together covered just over 98% of the repertoires. A TCS score was defined as the ratio of F50 (clonal expansion) to E x V (chaos), with BLOSUM62-based TCRdist applied between CDR3 peptides within each V-J. Welch's t-statistics and random forest reduced 500 to 550 V-J features to roughly 13, which were used in a naive Bayes classifier (R e1071). The similarity between thyroid and blood repertoires was quantified using the Morisita-Horn index. The raw public data were reprocessed by TCRdb itself: fastp quality trimming at Q25, MiXCR clonotype calling, in-frame beta chains only. Rows are unified per CDR3 protein, each entry keeping the most common DNA and genes. What appears here as the V and J calls and clone size reflects TCRdb's work, not the paper's. The sample has 95,000 to 110,000 distinct CDR3 sequences on record, roughly 44% of them singletons. Approximately 27% of the sample is in the top ten clones.

What was sequenced was blood. The chain couples TRBV5-1 to TRBJ2-5; D gene: possibly TRBD1, on 6 matching bases. The sequence came from a man in his forties or fifties with Graves' hyperthyroidism. This receptor has the CDR3 CASSRRDIKETQYF. The DNA sequence is TGCGCCAGCAGCCGCCGGGACATAAAAGAGACCCAGTACTTC.